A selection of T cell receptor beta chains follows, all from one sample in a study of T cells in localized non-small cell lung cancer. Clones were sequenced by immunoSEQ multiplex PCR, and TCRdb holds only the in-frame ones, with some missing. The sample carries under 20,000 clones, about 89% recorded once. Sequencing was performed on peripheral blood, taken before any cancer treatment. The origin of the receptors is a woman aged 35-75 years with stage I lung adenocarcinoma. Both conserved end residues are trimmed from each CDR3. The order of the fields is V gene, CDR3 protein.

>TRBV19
ASTTDSYSGNTIY
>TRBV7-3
ASSSLGGGLTDTQY
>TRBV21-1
ASSKVTAASHNEQF
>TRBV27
ATFGQGGQPQH
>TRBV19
ASSIEVGGGQPQH
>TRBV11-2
ASSFGTENQPQH
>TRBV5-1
ASSLDAFGAGKTQY
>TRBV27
ASSLVRGNSPLH
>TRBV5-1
ASSLGFSGNTIY
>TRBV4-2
ASSPGTDIYEQY
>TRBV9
ASSPNEGVFTYEQY
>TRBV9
ASSYSGGGTDTQY
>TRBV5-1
ASSLNPREGAYEQY
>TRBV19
ASSRRTGPADTIY
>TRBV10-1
ASSESKLAGNTGELF
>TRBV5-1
ASSLGGGTEAF
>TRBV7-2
ASSLGGQGRGTQY
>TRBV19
ASSISSGEQGEKLF
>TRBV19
ASTPSHQNTEAF
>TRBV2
ATQPGERAF
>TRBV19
ASSTPGPRWETQY
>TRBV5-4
ASSLQGPNSPLH
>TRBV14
ASRRGQGTSGANVLT
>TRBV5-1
ASSLVGAEQF
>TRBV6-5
ASSSPYGEQF
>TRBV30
AWTIGGPEAF
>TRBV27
ASSLRAGGYEQY
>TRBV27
ASSLGGQGDQPQH
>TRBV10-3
AIRGTAQETQY